This T cell receptor beta chain was profiled in a study of neurological immune-mediated disorders. Overall study results and limits: TCR clonal expansion peaked in HTLV-1-associated myelopathy patients and was lowest in multiple sclerosis patients. The study found no CDR3 amino acid sequences shared by expanded clones across subjects, suggesting private repertoires in all groups.

TCRdb fed the 5' RACE reads into MiXCR, producing one record per CDR3 protein. This sample has approximately 30,000 distinct CDR3 sequences, with under 8% found just once. J gave up 2 bases and V 2 bases, and 11 bases lay outside the gene matches. Germline CDR1 MNHNS, CDR2 SASEGT. The CDR3 contains 18 residues. This clonotype appeared many times. Its specificity is unknown. This clonotype originated in a woman aged 45 to 65 in good health. The V gene is TRBV6-1, the J gene TRBJ2-3; 9 nucleotides line up with TRBD2. Specimen: PBMCs. The CDR3 spells CASSEWGPSGTSTDTQYF. The CDR3 DNA follows: TGTGCCAGCAGTGAATGGGGCCCTAGCGGGACTTCCACAGATACGCAGTATTTT.